Below, one T cell receptor beta chain is given with its context. This table comes from immunoSEQ multiplex PCR, and its TCRdb copy is limited to in-frame clones, with some not included. The table records some 87,000 clones, about 90% of them present only once. The sample belongs to a study of T cell responses to AZD1222 COVID-19 vaccine. Germline V lookup: CDR1 SGHRS, CDR2 YFSETQ. The CDR3 spans 13 residues. Trimming left V 0 bases short and J 5 bases short, with 7 bases between. This chain uses TRBV5-1 with TRBJ2-3, with D uncertain. Sequencing used peripheral blood, obtained on day 0 of MenACWY control vaccination. The TCR sequence derives from an adult in good health. CDR3 nucleotides: TGCGCCAGCAGCTTGGATGGGGTAGATACGCAGTATTTT. It encodes CASSLDGVDTQYF. Combining the CDR3 with reference TRBV5-1 and TRBJ2-3 gives the whole variable domain KAGVTQTPRYLIKTRGQQVTLSCSPISGHRSVSWYQQTPGQGLQFLFEYFSETQRNKGNFPGRFSGRQFSNSRSEMNVSTLELGDSALYLCASSLDGVDTQYFGPGTRLTVL.